The 4 T cell receptor beta chains presented below share a single source sample, sequenced in a study of T cells in narcolepsy. The method was immunoSEQ multiplex PCR; TCRdb's version includes in-frame clones alone and lacks a portion of them. The sample shows around 34,000 clones, under 85% of them seen only once. Sequencing was carried out using memory (CD45RA-) CD4+ T cells from blood. The receptors derive from a human donor in good health.

The table lists this clone with a count of one. This chain links TRBV6-1 with TRBJ2-3; 9 nucleotides match TRBD1. CDR3 length: 14 residues. The germline gives CDR1 MNHNS, CDR2 SASEGT. The V gene end was trimmed by 5 bases and the J gene end by 3 bases; junction bases not matched to a gene: 3. CDR3 loop: CASSTGGLTDTQYF. The CDR3 DNA sequence: TGTGCCAGCAGTACAGGGGGCTTAACAGATACGCAGTATTTT.

This sequence joins TRBV27 and TRBJ1-3; no reliable D call. CDR1 is MNHEY, CDR2 SMNVEV, per germline (reference sequence). The CDR3 has 13 amino acids. Trimming removed 3 bases from V and 0 bases from J, with 3 bases in between. For the CDR3, the DNA is TGTGCCAGCAGTTTTTCCTCTGGAAACACCATATATTTT. It is translated as CASSFSSGNTIYF.

In its sample, this clone was seen a few times. V usage is TRBV7-6 and J usage is TRBJ2-7; D may be TRBD2 (6 bases). The V end lost 1 base, the J end lost 6 bases, and 19 bases lay between the germline ends. Germline V gene sequence: CDR1 SGHVS, CDR2 FNYEAQ. CDR3 length: 16 amino acids. The CDR3 region has the DNA TGTGCCAGCAGCTTAGAGGGCGGGAACCCTCGATCCGAGCAGTACTTC. This translates into CASSLEGGNPRSEQYF.

CDR3 region: CASSLMGGASGTEAFF. As DNA, the CDR3 is TGTGCCAGCAGCCTAATGGGGGGGGCGAGCGGCACTGAAGCTTTCTTT. This chain connects TRBV5-4 to TRBJ1-1, with D possibly matching TRBD1 (6 bases). Germline CDR1 is SGHNT and CDR2 is YYREEE (reference sequence). Trimming pared 4 bases from V and 4 bases from J, leaving 20 bases between. The CDR3 spans 16 residues.